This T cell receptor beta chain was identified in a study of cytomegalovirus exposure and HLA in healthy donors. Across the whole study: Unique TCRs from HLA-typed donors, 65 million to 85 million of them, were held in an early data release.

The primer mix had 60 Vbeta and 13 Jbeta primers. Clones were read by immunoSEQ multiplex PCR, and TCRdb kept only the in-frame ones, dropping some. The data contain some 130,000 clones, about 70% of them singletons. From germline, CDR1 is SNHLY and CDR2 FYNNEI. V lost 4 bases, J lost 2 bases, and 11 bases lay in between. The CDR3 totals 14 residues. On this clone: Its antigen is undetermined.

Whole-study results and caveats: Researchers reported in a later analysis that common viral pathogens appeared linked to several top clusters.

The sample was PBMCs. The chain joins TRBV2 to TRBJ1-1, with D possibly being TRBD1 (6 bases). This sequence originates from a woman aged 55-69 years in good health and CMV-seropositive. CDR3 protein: CASSVRGINTEAFF. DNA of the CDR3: TGTGCCAGCAGTGTCAGGGGCATCAACACTGAAGCTTTCTTT.